This is a list of T cell receptor beta chains from one sample in a study of blood T cell repertoires in COVID-19. The repertoire was sequenced with immunoSEQ multiplex PCR; TCRdb's copy has only in-frame clones and lacks some. The sample holds 250,000 or so clones, 85% seen once. Sequencing used peripheral blood. Receptor source: a woman in her sixties or seventies with active or convalescent COVID-19. Each CDR3 is given with its conserved first and last residue. D genes are given only for firm matches. A row's size may be missing; if present it is once, few, many or a size class.

d_call	clone_size	j_call	v_call	cdr3_aa	cdr3_nt
TRBD1	.	TRBJ1-1	TRBV29-1	CSGQGRGTEAFF	TGCAGCGGACAGGGGAGGGGCACTGAAGCTTTCTTT
TRBD1	once	TRBJ1-2	TRBV14	CASSHFHYQTGRSYGYTF	TGTGCCAGCAGCCATTTTCATTATCAGACAGGGCGAAGCTATGGCTACACCTTC
.	.	TRBJ2-5	TRBV11-2	CASSLDRNGGETQYF	TGTGCCAGCAGCTTAGACCGAAACGGTGGAGAGACCCAGTACTTC
TRBD2	.	TRBJ2-3	TRBV2	CASGGGSGRGTDTQYF	TGTGCCAGCGGGGGGGGTAGCGGGAGGGGCACAGATACGCAGTATTTT
.	.	TRBJ2-3	TRBV10-1	CASSWGPDTQYF	TGCGCCAGCAGTTGGGGGCCAGATACGCAGTATTTT
TRBD2	.	TRBJ2-1	TRBV6-5	CASMERGRYNEQFF	TGTGCCAGCATGGAGCGGGGGAGATACAATGAGCAGTTCTTC
.	.	TRBJ2-2	TRBV5-1	CASSLRQGGTGELFF	TGCGCCAGCAGCTTGAGGCAGGGAGGTACCGGGGAGCTGTTTTTT
.	.	TRBJ1-1	TRBV10-1	CASSPGGGDTEAFF	TGCGCCAGCAGCCCCGGGGGGGGAGATACTGAAGCTTTCTTT
.	.	TRBJ2-3	TRBV7-3	CASSPRGSEITDTQYF	TGTGCCAGCAGCCCCAGAGGTAGCGAGATCACAGATACGCAGTATTTT
.	.	TRBJ1-2	TRBV7-9	CASSFNGNYGYTF	TGTGCCAGCAGCTTTAACGGGAACTATGGCTACACCTTC
.	.	TRBJ1-4	TRBV29-1	CSAESNEKLFF	TGCAGCGCCGAGAGTAATGAAAAACTGTTTTTT
.	.	TRBJ2-7	TRBV6-5	CASSYYTRSGEQYF	TGTGCCAGCAGTTATTACACTAGATCGGGCGAGCAGTACTTC
.	.	TRBJ2-5	TRBV28	CASTLGGAATSETQYF	TGTGCCAGCACCCTAGGGGGGGCGGCAACGTCGGAGACCCAGTACTTC
TRBD2	.	TRBJ2-2	TRBV5-1	CASSLEGLAGGWTGELFF	TGCGCCAGCAGCTTGGAAGGACTAGCGGGAGGTTGGACCGGGGAGCTGTTTTTT
.	.	TRBJ1-4	TRBV7-3	CASSPRQTGEKLFF	TGTGCCAGCAGCCCGAGACAGACTGGGGAAAAACTGTTTTTT
.	once	TRBJ1-5	TRBV6-5	CASSQGRGDNQPQHF	TGTGCCAGCAGTCAGGGACGGGGGGACAATCAGCCCCAGCATTTT
.	.	TRBJ1-3	TRBV7-9	CASSFGAAGNTIYF	TGTGCCAGCAGCTTTGGAGCAGCTGGAAACACCATATATTTT
.	.	TRBJ2-1	TRBV28	CASRRLEGYYNEQFF	TGTGCCAGCAGGAGGTTGGAGGGATACTACAATGAGCAGTTCTTC
TRBD2	.	TRBJ2-3	TRBV3-1/TRBV3-2	CASSRGLAGISTDTQYF	TGTGCCAGCAGCCGGGGACTAGCGGGGATTAGCACAGATACGCAGTATTTT
TRBD2	.	TRBJ2-3	TRBV11-3	CASSLGASGYTDTQYF	TGTGCCAGCAGCTTAGGGGCTAGCGGGTACACAGATACGCAGTATTTT
TRBD1	few	TRBJ1-2	TRBV30	CAWSRDRPYGYTF	TGTGCCTGGAGTAGGGACAGACCCTATGGCTACACCTTC
.	.	TRBJ2-3	TRBV29-1	CSVDQGWGTDTQYF	TGCAGCGTTGATCAGGGTTGGGGCACAGATACGCAGTATTTT
.	.	TRBJ2-7	TRBV2	CASSGLPGSYEQYF	TGTGCCAGCAGTGGACTACCCGGGTCCTACGAGCAGTACTTC
.	.	TRBJ1-3	TRBV7-2	CASSLVPRGGNTIYF	TGTGCCAGCAGCTTAGTCCCCAGAGGAGGAAACACCATATATTTT
.	.	TRBJ2-7	TRBV19	CASSDRDTSYEQYF	TGTGCCAGTAGCGACCGGGACACCTCCTACGAGCAGTACTTC
.	.	TRBJ2-3	TRBV9	CASSVATDTQYF	TGTGCCAGCAGCGTAGCTACAGATACGCAGTATTTT
.	.	TRBJ2-1	TRBV7-2	CASSLVSVGATYNEQFF	TGTGCCAGCAGCTTAGTTAGTGTGGGGGCAACCTACAATGAGCAGTTCTTC
.	.	TRBJ2-5	TRBV19	CATQGGGETQYF	TGTGCCACCCAGGGGGGCGGAGAGACCCAGTACTTC
TRBD2	.	TRBJ2-1	TRBV2	CATGGDWNNEQFF	TGTGCCACCGGGGGGGACTGGAACAATGAGCAGTTCTTC
TRBD1	.	TRBJ1-3	TRBV2	CASSERTGWNTIYF	TGTGCCAGCAGCGAGAGGACAGGGTGGAACACCATATATTTT
TRBD2	few	TRBJ2-1	TRBV3-1/TRBV3-2	CASSPLGREIGNEQFF	TGTGCCAGCAGCCCCCTTGGGCGGGAGATTGGCAATGAGCAGTTCTTC
TRBD1	.	TRBJ1-1	TRBV5-1	CASSPWRGQGAHTEAFF	TGCGCCAGCAGCCCCTGGAGGGGACAGGGGGCTCACACTGAAGCTTTCTTT
.	.	TRBJ2-2	TRBV3-1/TRBV3-2	CASSQSDYPGTGELFF	TGTGCCAGCAGCCAGTCCGACTACCCTGGGACCGGGGAGCTGTTTTTT
.	.	TRBJ2-3	TRBV9	CASSVVDYTTDTQYF	TGTGCCAGCAGCGTAGTTGACTATACCACAGATACGCAGTATTTT
TRBD1	.	TRBJ2-1	TRBV29-1	CSVRQGYNEQFF	TGCAGCGTGAGACAGGGGTACAATGAGCAGTTCTTC
TRBD1	.	TRBJ1-2	TRBV3-1/TRBV3-2	CASTLSTGLYGYTF	TGTGCCAGCACCCTCTCGACAGGGCTCTATGGCTACACCTTC
.	.	TRBJ2-2	TRBV10-3	CAISDGSRGNTGELFF	TGTGCCATCAGTGATGGGAGCAGGGGGAACACCGGGGAGCTGTTTTTT
.	.	TRBJ2-2	TRBV5-1	CASTLTDTGELFF	TGCGCCAGCACCTTGACAGATACCGGGGAGCTGTTTTTT
.	.	TRBJ1-3	TRBV14	CASSPRLGNTIYF	TGTGCCAGCAGCCCCCGGTTGGGAAACACCATATATTTT
.	.	TRBJ2-7	TRBV21-1	CASSKNGQGVYEQYF	TGTGCCAGCAGCAAGAACGGACAGGGGGTTTACGAGCAGTACTTC
.	few	TRBJ1-1	TRBV27	CASSPSGHGGAEAFF	TGTGCCAGCAGTCCGTCGGGACATGGGGGCGCTGAAGCTTTCTTT
TRBD2	.	TRBJ2-1	TRBV27	CASNKVRLAFDEQFF	TGTGCCTCAAACAAAGTGAGACTAGCCTTCGATGAGCAGTTCTTC
.	.	TRBJ1-1	TRBV28	CASDGGKGNTEAFF	TGTGCCAGCGATGGAGGCAAGGGAAACACTGAAGCTTTCTTT
.	.	TRBJ1-1	TRBV7-2	CASSLYRNTEAFF	TGTGCCAGCAGCTTATACAGGAACACTGAAGCTTTCTTT
.	.	TRBJ1-6	TRBV29-1	CSVRTDSSYNSPLHF	TGCAGCGTGCGGACAGATAGCTCCTATAATTCACCCCTCCACTTT
TRBD2	.	TRBJ2-1	TRBV10-1	CASSDPSGRAGNEQFF	TGCGCCAGCAGTGACCCCAGCGGGAGGGCCGGCAATGAGCAGTTCTTC
.	.	TRBJ2-2	TRBV5-1	CASRPFSGDTGELFF	TGCGCCAGCAGACCCTTCTCCGGGGACACCGGGGAGCTGTTTTTT
.	.	TRBJ2-1	TRBV3-1/TRBV3-2	CASSQDIAGPHNEQFF	TGTGCCAGCAGCCAAGATATCGCGGGACCTCACAATGAGCAGTTCTTC
TRBD1	few	TRBJ2-1	TRBV5-1	CASSSMDRGMGSYNEQFF	TGCGCCAGCAGCTCCATGGACAGGGGGATGGGGTCCTACAATGAGCAGTTCTTC
.	few	TRBJ1-1	TRBV24-1	CATISLPGEIDTEAFF	TGTGCCACCATCTCACTCCCGGGGGAGATCGACACTGAAGCTTTCTTT
.	.	TRBJ2-3	TRBV19	CASSIEGGRVYTQYF	TGTGCCAGTAGTATAGAAGGGGGGAGGGTGTATACGCAGTATTTT
.	.	TRBJ1-1	TRBV7-3	CASSLSAGNTEAFF	TGTGCCAGCAGCTTATCGGCAGGGAACACTGAAGCTTTCTTT
TRBD2	.	TRBJ2-3	TRBV12-3/TRBV12-4	CASSSGRTDTQYF	TGTGCCAGTTCTAGCGGACGCACAGATACGCAGTATTTT
TRBD1	.	TRBJ1-4	TRBV2	CASSEKDRASLGYLFF	TGTGCCAGCAGTGAAAAGGACAGGGCGTCTTTGGGTTATCTGTTTTTT
.	.	TRBJ1-4	TRBV11-2	CASSMDSSTNEKLFF	TGTGCCAGCAGCATGGACAGTTCAACTAATGAAAAACTGTTTTTT
TRBD2	.	TRBJ2-1	TRBV7-9	CASSLGAGVREQFF	TGTGCCAGCAGCTTAGGAGCGGGGGTGCGGGAGCAGTTCTTC
.	.	TRBJ1-4	TRBV11-2	CASSSFATNEKLFF	TGTGCCAGCAGCTCCTTTGCAACTAATGAAAAACTGTTTTTT
TRBD1	.	TRBJ1-1	TRBV28	CASRGTGLAEAFF	TGTGCCAGCAGGGGGACAGGGTTGGCTGAAGCTTTCTTT
.	.	TRBJ2-1	TRBV6-6	CASRDAGTYNEQFF	TGTGCCAGCAGGGATGCAGGGACTTATAATGAGCAGTTCTTC
.	.	TRBJ1-2	TRBV15	CATSRDLGGNYGYTF	TGTGCCACCAGCAGAGATCTTGGCGGTAACTATGGCTACACCTTC